These T cell receptor beta chains were read from a single sample in a study of shared clonotypes between healthy human individuals. Generated by immunoSEQ multiplex PCR, the TCRdb table keeps only in-frame clones and is missing some. Of about 2 million clones in the sample, over 85% were seen once. The source material was naive CD8+ T cells sorted from blood. Receptors originate from a young man in good health. The CDR3 runs from the conserved cysteine through the conserved F or W. A D gene is named only where the DNA matches it firmly. Clone size appears in some rows only: once, few, many, or a class for an expanded clone.

CDR3 length: 14
D gene: .
J gene: TRBJ2-1
V gene: TRBV7-9
clone size: .
CDR3 protein: CATEDPEGPNEQFF
CDR3 DNA: TGTGCCACCGAGGACCCAGAGGGCCCCAATGAGCAGTTCTTC

CDR3 length: 13
D gene: .
J gene: TRBJ1-2
V gene: TRBV9
clone size: .
CDR3 protein: CASSVGEGYGYTF
CDR3 DNA: TGTGCCAGCAGCGTAGGTGAGGGCTATGGCTACACCTTC

CDR3 length: 15
D gene: .
J gene: TRBJ1-1
V gene: TRBV27
clone size: .
CDR3 protein: CASSLTGLMNTEAFF
CDR3 DNA: TGTGCCAGCAGTTTGACAGGACTCATGAACACTGAAGCTTTCTTT

CDR3 length: 14
D gene: .
J gene: TRBJ2-5
V gene: TRBV30
clone size: .
CDR3 protein: CACERTDLGETQYF
CDR3 DNA: TGTGCCTGTGAAAGGACAGACCTTGGAGAGACCCAGTACTTC

CDR3 length: 16
D gene: .
J gene: TRBJ2-7
V gene: TRBV5-4
clone size: .
CDR3 protein: CASSFWGANLPYEQYF
CDR3 DNA: TGTGCCAGCAGCTTCTGGGGGGCTAACCTCCCCTACGAGCAGTACTTC

CDR3 length: 16
D gene: .
J gene: TRBJ2-3
V gene: TRBV5-6
clone size: .
CDR3 protein: CASSLGTTWSTDTQYF
CDR3 DNA: TGTGCCAGCAGCTTGGGGACTACCTGGTCCACAGATACGCAGTATTTT

CDR3 length: 11
D gene: .
J gene: TRBJ1-2
V gene: TRBV29-1
clone size: .
CDR3 protein: CSVGGSYGYTF
CDR3 DNA: TGCAGCGTTGGGGGCAGCTATGGCTACACCTTC

CDR3 length: 13
D gene: .
J gene: TRBJ1-2
V gene: TRBV29-1
clone size: .
CDR3 protein: CSVEDREDYGYTF
CDR3 DNA: TGCAGCGTTGAAGACAGGGAGGACTATGGCTACACCTTC

CDR3 length: 18
D gene: .
J gene: TRBJ2-7
V gene: TRBV19
clone size: .
CDR3 protein: CASSIDFYSELATYEQYF
CDR3 DNA: TGTGCCAGTAGTATAGATTTTTACAGTGAATTGGCAACCTACGAGCAGTACTTC

CDR3 length: 13
D gene: .
J gene: TRBJ2-7
V gene: TRBV7-9
clone size: .
CDR3 protein: CASSSRYSYEQYF
CDR3 DNA: TGTGCCAGCAGCTCTAGGTACTCCTACGAGCAGTACTTC

CDR3 length: 16
D gene: TRBD1
J gene: TRBJ1-2
V gene: TRBV2
clone size: .
CDR3 protein: CASSGDRGGPNYGYTF
CDR3 DNA: TGTGCCAGCAGTGGGGACAGGGGTGGACCCAACTATGGCTACACCTTC

CDR3 length: 12
D gene: .
J gene: TRBJ2-3
V gene: TRBV2
clone size: .
CDR3 protein: CATLGGPDTQYF
CDR3 DNA: TGTGCCACCCTCGGGGGGCCAGATACGCAGTATTTT

CDR3 length: 16
D gene: .
J gene: TRBJ2-2
V gene: TRBV27
clone size: .
CDR3 protein: CASSFPGPTNTGELFF
CDR3 DNA: TGTGCCAGCAGTTTTCCCGGACCGACGAACACCGGGGAGCTGTTTTTT

CDR3 length: 12
D gene: TRBD2
J gene: TRBJ2-7
V gene: TRBV9
clone size: .
CDR3 protein: CASSPGLGEQYF
CDR3 DNA: TGTGCCAGCAGCCCCGGACTAGGCGAGCAGTACTTC

CDR3 length: 16
D gene: .
J gene: TRBJ1-5
V gene: TRBV2
clone size: .
CDR3 protein: CASSDFGGGFSQPQHF
CDR3 DNA: TGTGCCAGCAGTGACTTCGGGGGGGGATTTAGCCAGCCCCAGCATTTT

CDR3 length: 15
D gene: .
J gene: TRBJ2-7
V gene: TRBV7-9
clone size: .
CDR3 protein: CASSPSGWEGGEQYF
CDR3 DNA: TGTGCCAGCAGCCCATCAGGGTGGGAAGGCGGCGAGCAGTACTTC

CDR3 length: 13
D gene: .
J gene: TRBJ1-1
V gene: TRBV29-1
clone size: .
CDR3 protein: CSGFEGTATEAFF
CDR3 DNA: TGCAGCGGATTTGAGGGGACGGCCACTGAAGCTTTCTTT

CDR3 length: 16
D gene: .
J gene: TRBJ2-7
V gene: TRBV4-3
clone size: .
CDR3 protein: CASSQDFHREKYEQYF
CDR3 DNA: TGCGCCAGCAGCCAAGATTTCCACCGAGAAAAATACGAGCAGTACTTC

CDR3 length: 14
D gene: .
J gene: TRBJ1-2
V gene: TRBV5-6
clone size: .
CDR3 protein: CASSPDTSRYGYTF
CDR3 DNA: TGTGCCAGCAGCCCTGACACCTCACGCTATGGCTACACCTTC

CDR3 length: 19
D gene: TRBD1
J gene: TRBJ1-3
V gene: TRBV10-3
clone size: .
CDR3 protein: CAISESRQGIPHSGNTIYF
CDR3 DNA: TGTGCCATCAGTGAGTCACGACAGGGCATACCCCACTCTGGAAACACCATATATTTT

CDR3 length: 14
D gene: .
J gene: TRBJ2-3
V gene: TRBV19
clone size: .
CDR3 protein: CASSIVGGPDTQYF
CDR3 DNA: TGTGCCAGTAGTATAGTGGGGGGGCCAGATACGCAGTATTTT

CDR3 length: 17
D gene: TRBD2
J gene: TRBJ2-1
V gene: TRBV15
clone size: .
CDR3 protein: CATSRELPSGEDNEQFF
CDR3 DNA: TGTGCCACCAGCAGAGAGCTCCCTAGCGGAGAAGACAATGAGCAGTTCTTC

CDR3 length: 14
D gene: TRBD2
J gene: TRBJ2-5
V gene: TRBV19
clone size: few
CDR3 protein: CASSAVLARETQYF
CDR3 DNA: TGTGCCAGTAGTGCAGTACTAGCGCGAGAGACCCAGTACTTC

CDR3 length: 12
D gene: .
J gene: TRBJ2-7
V gene: TRBV5-6
clone size: .
CDR3 protein: CASTKTEYEQYF
CDR3 DNA: TGTGCCAGCACCAAAACAGAGTACGAGCAGTACTTC

CDR3 length: 17
D gene: TRBD1
J gene: TRBJ2-3
V gene: TRBV7-9
clone size: .
CDR3 protein: CASSLALAGGVGDTQYF
CDR3 DNA: TGTGCCAGCAGCTTAGCGCTGGCAGGGGGCGTCGGGGATACGCAGTATTTT

CDR3 length: 13
D gene: .
J gene: TRBJ2-7
V gene: TRBV27
clone size: few
CDR3 protein: CASSFGQAYEQYF
CDR3 DNA: TGTGCCAGCAGTTTCGGGCAGGCCTACGAGCAGTACTTC

CDR3 length: 16
D gene: TRBD2
J gene: TRBJ2-1
V gene: TRBV28
clone size: .
CDR3 protein: CASSIEAGESYNEQFF
CDR3 DNA: TGTGCCAGCAGTATCGAAGCGGGGGAGTCCTACAATGAGCAGTTCTTC

CDR3 length: 15
D gene: TRBD1
J gene: TRBJ2-7
V gene: TRBV5-1
clone size: .
CDR3 protein: CASSLTGTGFYEQYF
CDR3 DNA: TGCGCCAGCAGCTTGACCGGGACAGGGTTCTACGAGCAGTACTTC

CDR3 length: 13
D gene: .
J gene: TRBJ1-1
V gene: TRBV27
clone size: .
CDR3 protein: CASSSGLGTEAFF
CDR3 DNA: TGTGCCAGCAGTTCAGGGTTGGGCACTGAAGCTTTCTTT

CDR3 length: 14
D gene: TRBD1
J gene: TRBJ2-7
V gene: TRBV4-3
clone size: .
CDR3 protein: CASSQEGQAYEQYF
CDR3 DNA: TGCGCCAGCAGCCAAGAGGGACAGGCCTACGAGCAGTACTTC

CDR3 length: 14
D gene: .
J gene: TRBJ1-3
V gene: TRBV28
clone size: .
CDR3 protein: CASSLYRNGNTIYF
CDR3 DNA: TGTGCCAGCAGTTTATACAGAAATGGAAACACCATATATTTT

CDR3 length: 15
D gene: TRBD2
J gene: TRBJ2-1
V gene: TRBV28
clone size: .
CDR3 protein: CASTPVAGGYNEQFF
CDR3 DNA: TGTGCCAGCACTCCCGTAGCGGGGGGGTACAATGAGCAGTTCTTC

CDR3 length: 14
D gene: .
J gene: TRBJ2-1
V gene: TRBV10-3
clone size: .
CDR3 protein: CAISEVGETNEQFF
CDR3 DNA: TGTGCCATCAGTGAGGTAGGGGAGACCAATGAGCAGTTCTTC

CDR3 length: 14
D gene: .
J gene: TRBJ2-3
V gene: TRBV28
clone size: .
CDR3 protein: CASSLAGDTDTQYF
CDR3 DNA: TGTGCCAGCAGTTTAGCCGGAGATACAGATACGCAGTATTTT

CDR3 length: 15
D gene: .
J gene: TRBJ2-7
V gene: TRBV25-1
clone size: once
CDR3 protein: CASSDPGTASYEQYF
CDR3 DNA: TGTGCCAGCAGTGATCCCGGGACGGCCTCCTACGAGCAGTACTTC